This T cell receptor (beta chain) was obtained from a study of shared clonotypes between healthy human individuals (dated by TCRdb to between 2020 and 2021). The study in broad terms: The cohort comprised a couple of women and a few men aged 18 to 49 years. Each donor's leukapheresis produced roughly between about 0.85 and 10 billion PBMCs. The study deeply sequenced blood TCR repertoires of about five healthy adults to estimate repertoire size and the extent of clonotype sharing between individuals. For each donor, three plates each were used for CD4 naive and CD4 memory, two plates were used for CD8 naive, and one plate was used for CD8 memory. Libraries were prepared and TCR repertoires were sequenced by different laboratories using diverse techniques, in order to increase sequencing depth and limit assay-specific biases. Broader findings and caveats from the paper: Pairwise subsampling indicated that sequencing depth was expected to affect the degree of clonotype sharing among donors. Estimated clonotype richness was generally larger for naive than for memory subsets. Rarefaction of sorted-subset datasets indicated incomplete sequencing despite the large sequencing depth. The small number of donors limited the genetic and exposure-history diversity represented. Higher generation probabilities were observed for clonotypes shared by all four sorted-subset donors than for non-shared clonotypes. Sharing across a few donors was observed for around 5% of naive CD4, 3.5% of naive CD8, over 2% of memory CD4, and around 0.44% of memory CD8 clonotypes. Sampling was restricted to blood, and TCR repertoires in tissues likely differ from the TCR repertoires found in blood.

The donors were healthy, HIV-negative adults with no recently reported acute infections or vaccinations. Every donor was a Caucasian adult residing in Nashville, Tennessee, USA. Magnetic negative selection was used to enrich CD4+ T cells, after which naive cells were positively selected on CD45RA and the negative fraction became the memory subset. After blood collection by leukapheresis, PBMCs were isolated using Ficoll-Histopaque density gradient centrifugation and then cryopreserved in the vapor phase of liquid nitrogen. Analytical flow cytometry was used to check the purity and quantity of every magnetically sorted T cell population. Genomic DNA was isolated from each sorted fraction and quantified by UV absorbance on a Nanodrop 2000c. Using the deep immunoSEQ assay, TCR CDR3 regions were amplified from genomic DNA by multiplex PCR. Extracted genomic DNA from each cell subset was distributed evenly across all wells of several immunoSEQ 96-well plates, and each plate was treated as a replicate. For sorted subsets, around 200 ng genomic DNA, equal to about 30,000 T cell genomes, was loaded into each replicate PCR. The purified libraries were quantified using a Qubit 3.0 fluorometer, sized with a Bioanalyzer 2100, and then quantified again using the KAPA Library Quantification kit. Every immunoSEQ 96-well plate was sequenced on a dedicated single-read 150-cycle Illumina NextSeq 550 flow cell. The study's processing was this. The immunoSEQ output contained only junctional sequences without quality scores, so filtering could not match that applied to full-length reads. To assign V/J genes and CDR3, sequences were annotated using PyIR, a Python wrapper for IgBLAST v1.9, with IMGT germline references. Reads with weak V/J assignments (E-value above 1e-6), missing CDR3, stop codons, out-of-frame junctions, or ambiguous translated residues were removed. A V3J clonotype was defined by an identical inferred V gene, J gene, and CDR3 amino acid sequence. The percentage overlap between two repertoires was calculated by dividing the number of shared unique clonotypes by the size of the smaller repertoire. RTK rarefaction, the Chao1 estimator, and Recon v2.1 estimates of unobserved clonotypes were used to assess repertoire richness. OLGA was used to compute generation probabilities for all TCRbeta clonotypes that the gDNA method yielded from a few donors. TCRdb re-hosts the immuneACCESS table, in-frame sequences only. Its copies lack some clones; in the studies checked, an unresolved V gene accounts for under half of them, and the cause for the rest is not known. V and J calls and clone size are copied from that table; D and trimming were computed from the DNA. The sample table holds 2,500,000 or so clones, of which 85% to 95% were seen once. 0.37% of the sample comes from the top ten.

V is reduced by 7 bases and J by 0 bases, leaving a spacing of 9 bases between them. Taken from cysteine to phenylalanine, the CDR3 has 13 residues. Only the CDR3 DNA stays, 39 bases, in frame from base 1. Taken from the germline V gene, the CDR1 and CDR2 loops are MNHNS and SASEGT. In the case of this clone: The specificity of this receptor is unknown. No much larger clonotype is one base removed from it; base qualities were not supplied.

The clonotype comes from a man between 18 and 29 years old in good health. Some clones in this sample may be carry-over from other donors' samples. The sequenced sample consisted of naive CD4+ T cells from PBMCs. In light of the paper, this sample's cell subset or site label describes: CD45RA+ positively selected. The chain couples TRBV6-1 to TRBJ1-1; no D gene call is confident. The base sequence is TGTGCCAGCATCCAGGTTTTGAACACTGAAGCTTTCTTT. It is translated as CASIQVLNTEAFF.